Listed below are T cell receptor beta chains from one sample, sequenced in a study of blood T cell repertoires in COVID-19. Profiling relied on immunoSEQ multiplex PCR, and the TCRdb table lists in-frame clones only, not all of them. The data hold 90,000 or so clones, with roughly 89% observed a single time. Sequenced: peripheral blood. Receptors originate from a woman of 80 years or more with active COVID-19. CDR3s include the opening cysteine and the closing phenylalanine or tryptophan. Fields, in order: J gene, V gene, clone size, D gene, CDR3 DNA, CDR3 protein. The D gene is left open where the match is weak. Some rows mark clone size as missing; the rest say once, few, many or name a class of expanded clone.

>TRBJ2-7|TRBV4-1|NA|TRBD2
TGCGCCAGCAGCCAAAATAGCGGGAGCTACGAGCAGTACTTC
CASSQNSGSYEQYF
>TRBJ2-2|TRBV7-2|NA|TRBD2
TGTGCCAGCAGCTTAGTTGGGACTAGCGGGTGGGGCGGGGAGCTGTTTTTT
CASSLVGTSGWGGELFF
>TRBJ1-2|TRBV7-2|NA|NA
TGTGCCAGCAGCGAAGGAGCTAACTATGGCTACACCTTC
CASSEGANYGYTF
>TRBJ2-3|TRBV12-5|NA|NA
TGTGCTAGTGGTCTGGGGGGAGGAGGAGATACGCAGTATTTT
CASGLGGGGDTQYF
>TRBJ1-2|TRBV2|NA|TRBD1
TGTGCCAGCATGGGGGACAGTTATGGCTACACCTTC
CASMGDSYGYTF
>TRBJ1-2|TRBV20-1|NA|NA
TGCAGTGCTGCGGACATCTATGGCTACACCTTC
CSAADIYGYTF
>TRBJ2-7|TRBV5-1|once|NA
TGCGCCAGCAGCGGCCAGGGTGGCTCCTACGAGCAGTACTTC
CASSGQGGSYEQYF
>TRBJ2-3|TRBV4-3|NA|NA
TGCGCCAGCAGCCAAGATCGGCTAGGCACAGATACGCAGTATTTT
CASSQDRLGTDTQYF
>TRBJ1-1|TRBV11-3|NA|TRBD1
TGTGCCAGCAGCAGACAGGGGAACACTGAAGCTTTCTTT
CASSRQGNTEAFF
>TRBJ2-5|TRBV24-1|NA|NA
TGTGCCACCAGTGATTCGGGGGAGACCCAGTACTTC
CATSDSGETQYF
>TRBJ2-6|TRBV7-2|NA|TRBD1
TGTGCCAGCAGCCCCGGGACAGGGGCCTTCTCTGGGGCCAACGTCCTGACTTTC
CASSPGTGAFSGANVLTF
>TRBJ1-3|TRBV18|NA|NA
TGTGCCAGCTCACCAAGTTCTGGCAGGGTGGCAAACACCATATATTTT
CASSPSSGRVANTIYF
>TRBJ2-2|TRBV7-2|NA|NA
TGTGCCAGCAGCTGGCGGGGATCGAACACCGGGGAGCTGTTTTTT
CASSWRGSNTGELFF
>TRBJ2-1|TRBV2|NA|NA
TGTGCCAGCAGTGGTGACAGCTACAATGAGCAGTTCTTC
CASSGDSYNEQFF
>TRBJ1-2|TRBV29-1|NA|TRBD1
TGCAGCGTTGGAGGGGACAGGGGTCGGTATGGCTACACCTTC
CSVGGDRGRYGYTF
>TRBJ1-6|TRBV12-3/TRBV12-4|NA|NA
TGTGCCAGCAGCCCCAGCGCTTCACCCCTCCACTTT
CASSPSASPLHF
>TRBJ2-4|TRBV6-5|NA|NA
TGTGCCAGCAGTTACTCGCGCGCTAGCGTTCCGAACATTCAGTACTTC
CASSYSRASVPNIQYF
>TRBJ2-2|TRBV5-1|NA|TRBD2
TGCGCCAGCAGTCGGCTAGCGGGAGACACCGGGGAGCTGTTTTTT
CASSRLAGDTGELFF
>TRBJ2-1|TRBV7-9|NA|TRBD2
TGTGCCAGCAGCTTAGGAGGGACTAGATACAATGAGCAGTTCTTC
CASSLGGTRYNEQFF
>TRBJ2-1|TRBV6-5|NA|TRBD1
TGTGCCAGCAACAGGGACAGGGGGCACGACAATGAGCAGTTCTTC
CASNRDRGHDNEQFF
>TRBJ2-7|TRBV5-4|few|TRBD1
TGTGCCAGCAGCTACCGACAGGGGCGCTACGAGCAGTACTTC
CASSYRQGRYEQYF
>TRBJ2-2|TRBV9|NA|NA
TGTGCCAGCGGTGGGGACGGGGGTTTATACGGGGAGCTGTTTTTT
CASGGDGGLYGELFF
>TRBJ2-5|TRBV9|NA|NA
TGTGCCAGCAGCGTAGTAGTCGGTTTCCAAGAGACCCAGTACTTC
CASSVVVGFQETQYF
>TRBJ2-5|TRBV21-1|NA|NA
TGTGCCAGCAGCAAAGGGGACAGGGGGTTTGAGACCCAGTACTTC
CASSKGDRGFETQYF
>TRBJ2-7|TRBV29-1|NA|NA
TGCAGCGTTGTCGTGTCGACCGGGGATTACGAGCAGTACTTC
CSVVVSTGDYEQYF
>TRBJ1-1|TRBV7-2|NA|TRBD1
TGTGCCAGCAGCTCCCACGGAACCAGGGGGACTGAAGCTTTCTTT
CASSSHGTRGTEAFF
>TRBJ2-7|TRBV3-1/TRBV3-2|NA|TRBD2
TGTGCCAGCAGCCAATTTCCGGGACTAGGTTACGAGCAGTACTTC
CASSQFPGLGYEQYF
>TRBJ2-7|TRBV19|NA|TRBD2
TGTGCCAGTAGCCTGAGGCTAGCGGAACTCTTATACGAGCAGTACTTC
CASSLRLAELLYEQYF
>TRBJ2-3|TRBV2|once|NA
TGTGCCAGCAGAAGAGGGAGCTACAGCACAGATACGCAGTATTTT
CASRRGSYSTDTQYF
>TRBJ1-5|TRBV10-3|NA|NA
TGTGCCATCAGTGGGCTTAGCAATCAGCCCCAGCATTTT
CAISGLSNQPQHF
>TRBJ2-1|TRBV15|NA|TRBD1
TGTGCCACCAGCAGATCGAAGGGACAGGGTGCCTACAATGAGCAGTTCTTC
CATSRSKGQGAYNEQFF
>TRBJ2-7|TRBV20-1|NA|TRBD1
TGCAGTGCTAGTTTCCAGGGGGCCACCCCTACCTACGAGCAGTACTTC
CSASFQGATPTYEQYF
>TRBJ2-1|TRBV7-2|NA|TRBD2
TGTGCCAGCAAAAAGACTAGCGGGGAATACAATGAGCAGTTCTTC
CASKKTSGEYNEQFF
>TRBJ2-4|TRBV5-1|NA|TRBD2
TGCGCCAGCAGCCGGACTAGCGGTTCCAAAAACATTCAGTACTTC
CASSRTSGSKNIQYF
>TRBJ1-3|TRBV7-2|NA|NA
TGTGCCAGCAGCTTAGCCGGGACTACCATATATTTT
CASSLAGTTIYF
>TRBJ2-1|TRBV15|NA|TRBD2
TGTGCCACCAGCAGAATTAGCGGGAGGGCCTCCGCGTACAATGAGCAGTTCTTC
CATSRISGRASAYNEQFF
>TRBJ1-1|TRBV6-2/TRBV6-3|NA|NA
TGTGCCAGCAGTTACGTCGCAGGGACTGAAGCTTTCTTT
CASSYVAGTEAFF
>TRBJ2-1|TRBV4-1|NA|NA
TGCGCCAGCAGCCAAGGGGACAACTCCTACAATGAGCAGTTCTTC
CASSQGDNSYNEQFF
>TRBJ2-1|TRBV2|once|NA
TGTGCCAGCACCAGTAGGGGATACAATGAGCAGTTCTTC
CASTSRGYNEQFF
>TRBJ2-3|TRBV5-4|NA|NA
TGTGCCAGCAGCCGAGTCTTCACAGATACGCAGTATTTT
CASSRVFTDTQYF
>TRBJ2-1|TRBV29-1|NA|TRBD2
TGCAGCGTTGGGGCTAGCGGGAGGACTGAGCAGTTCTTC
CSVGASGRTEQFF
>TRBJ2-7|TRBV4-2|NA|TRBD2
TGTGCCAGCAGGAGGGGGACTAGCGGGAGGGTCGCCGAGCAGTACTTC
CASRRGTSGRVAEQYF
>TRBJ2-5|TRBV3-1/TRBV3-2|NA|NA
TGTGCCAGCAGCCAAGGGTTAGTTGGGCCAGAGACCCAGTACTTC
CASSQGLVGPETQYF
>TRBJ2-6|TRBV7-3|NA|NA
TGTGCCAGCAGCTCACCTACTGGGGCCAACGTCCTGACTTTC
CASSSPTGANVLTF
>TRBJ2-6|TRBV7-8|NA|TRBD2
TGTGCCAGCAGCCCCCATGGGCTAGCGGGAGTAGGAGCTGGGGCCAACGTCCTGACTTTC
CASSPHGLAGVGAGANVLTF
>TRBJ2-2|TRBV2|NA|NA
TGTGCCAGCAGGAGAAGCGGATACACCGGGGAGCTGTTTTTT
CASRRSGYTGELFF
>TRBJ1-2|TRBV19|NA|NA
TGTGCCAGTAGCAACCCACAGGGAGGGACGCCCAACTATGGCTACACCTTC
CASSNPQGGTPNYGYTF
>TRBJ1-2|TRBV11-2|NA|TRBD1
TGTGCCAGCAGCTTGGACGTGCTCGGACAGGAAGCTAACTATGGCTACACCTTC
CASSLDVLGQEANYGYTF